Included here is one T cell receptor beta chain sequence, with context. Membership in each cohort depended on participant-reported clinical history. Here immunoSEQ multiplex PCR was the method, and the copy in TCRdb shows in-frame clones only, minus some. The sample has roughly 380,000 clones, roughly 87% seen once. The data derive from a study of blood T cell repertoires in COVID-19. The origin of this receptor is a woman aged 30 to 39 who had recovered from COVID-19. Sequenced: PBMCs or T cells enriched from blood (not recorded which).

The CDR3: CASSQARLGGNQPQHF. DNA for the CDR3: TGTGCCAGCAGCCAAGCCAGGTTAGGTGGCAATCAGCCCCAGCATTTT. The chain carries TRBV4-2 and TRBJ1-5; D uncertain. Per germline, CDR1 LGHNA and CDR2 YNFKEQ. Trimming left V 1 base short and J 2 bases short, with 12 bases between. The CDR3 is 16 residues long.